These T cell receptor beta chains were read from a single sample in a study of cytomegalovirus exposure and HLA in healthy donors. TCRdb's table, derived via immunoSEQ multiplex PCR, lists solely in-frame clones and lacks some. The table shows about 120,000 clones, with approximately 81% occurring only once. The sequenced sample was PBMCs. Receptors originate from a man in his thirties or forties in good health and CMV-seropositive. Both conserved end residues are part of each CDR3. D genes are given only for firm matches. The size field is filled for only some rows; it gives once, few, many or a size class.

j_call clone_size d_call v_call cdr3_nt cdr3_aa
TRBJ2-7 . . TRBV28 TGTGCCAGCAGCCCACCGATCGGGGAGCCCGAGCAGTACTTC CASSPPIGEPEQYF
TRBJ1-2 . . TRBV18 TGTGCCAGCTCACCACGACAGGAGGATGGCTACACCTTC CASSPRQEDGYTF
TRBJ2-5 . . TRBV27 TGTGCCAGCAGTTCACAAGAGACCCAGTACTTC CASSSQETQYF
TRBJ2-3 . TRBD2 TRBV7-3 TGTGCCAGCAGCTTACTAGCGGGGGCGGAGATAGATACGCAGTATTTT CASSLLAGAEIDTQYF
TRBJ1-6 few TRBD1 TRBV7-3 TGTGCCAGCAGCTTAACGGTTCCAGGGGGCTCCTATAATTCACCCCTCCACTTT CASSLTVPGGSYNSPLHF
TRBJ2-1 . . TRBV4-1 TGCGCCAGCAGCCGCCAAATCCGGGCCTCACAGGGCTATGAGCAGTTCTTC CASSRQIRASQGYEQFF
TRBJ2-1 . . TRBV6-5 TGTGCCTGCCACCAAGGACTAGGGGGGGTCGGTGAGCAGTTCTTC CACHQGLGGVGEQFF
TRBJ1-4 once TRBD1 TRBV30 TGTGCCTGGAGCCTAACAGGGGGCCTTGATGAAAAACTGTTTTTT CAWSLTGGLDEKLFF
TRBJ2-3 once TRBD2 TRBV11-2 TGTGCCAGCAGCCCTCTCCTAGCGGGGGGTGACACAGATACGCAGTATTTT CASSPLLAGGDTDTQYF
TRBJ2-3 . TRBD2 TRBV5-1 TGCGCCAGCAGCTTGGGGACTGTCGGACTAGCGGGAGTAGACACAGATACGCAGTATTTT CASSLGTVGLAGVDTDTQYF
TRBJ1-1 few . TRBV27 TGTGCCAGCACGACCTCCGGTGCCACTAAAGCTTTCTTT CASTTSGATKAFF
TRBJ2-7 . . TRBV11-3 TGTGCCAGCAGCCTCCTGACTAGCGAGCAGTACTTC CASSLLTSEQYF
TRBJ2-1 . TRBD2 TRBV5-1 TGCGCCAGCAGCTTGTCGGGGGGACCCTACAATGAGCAGTTCTTC CASSLSGGPYNEQFF
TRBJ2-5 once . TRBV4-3 TGCGCCAGCAGCCAGACTCCTTTAGTTAGCGAGACCCAGTACTTC CASSQTPLVSETQYF
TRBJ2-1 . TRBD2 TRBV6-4 TGTGCCAGCAGTGACTCAGCGGGGACCTACAATGAGCAGTTCTTC CASSDSAGTYNEQFF
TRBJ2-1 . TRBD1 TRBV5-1 TGCGCCAGCAGCGGGGGGACAGGGAGCTCCTACAATGAGCAGTTCTTC CASSGGTGSSYNEQFF
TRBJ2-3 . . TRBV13 TGTGCCAGCAGCTTACCCGGGACAGATACGCAGTATTTT CASSLPGTDTQYF
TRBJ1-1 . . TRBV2 TGTGCCAGCAGGGGATTTTCAGGGAATATGAACACTGAAGCTTTCTTT CASRGFSGNMNTEAFF
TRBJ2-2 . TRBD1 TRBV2 TGTGCCAGCAGGGACAGGGGGTTCACCGGGGAGCTGTTTTTT CASRDRGFTGELFF
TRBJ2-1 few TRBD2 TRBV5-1 TGCGCCAGCAGCTTGATCAGCGGGGGTTCCTACAATGAGCAGTTCTTC CASSLISGGSYNEQFF
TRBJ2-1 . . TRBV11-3 TGTGCCAGCAGCTTAGTAGCCAGAAAAGCCAATGAGCAGTTCTTC CASSLVARKANEQFF
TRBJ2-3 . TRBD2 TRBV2 TGTGCCAGTAGCACCCTAGCGGGGGGGCGGGTTACGCAGTATTTT CASSTLAGGRVTQYF
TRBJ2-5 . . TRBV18 TGTGCCAGCTCACCACCTCCAGGGAGGGAGACCCAGTACTTC CASSPPPGRETQYF
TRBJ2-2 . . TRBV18 TGTGCCAGCTCACCACCGGGCCAGGTATTTTCCGGGGAGCTGTTTTTT CASSPPGQVFSGELFF
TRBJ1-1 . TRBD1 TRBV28 TGTGCCAGCAGTTTTCCCGTGACAGGGGTCACGAACACTGAAGCTTTCTTT CASSFPVTGVTNTEAFF
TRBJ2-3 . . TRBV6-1 TGTGCCAGCAGCCGGACACAACAGTCCGATACGCAGTATTTT CASSRTQQSDTQYF
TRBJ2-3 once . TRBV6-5 TGTGCCAGCAGTTACTGGGCGGGCAGCACAGATACGCAGTATTTT CASSYWAGSTDTQYF
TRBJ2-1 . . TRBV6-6 TGTGCCAGCAGTTACTCGTACCTCGGGGATGAGCAGTTCTTC CASSYSYLGDEQFF
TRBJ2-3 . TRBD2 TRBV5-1 TGCGCCAGCAGCATACTAGCGGGAACGGATACGCAGTATTTT CASSILAGTDTQYF
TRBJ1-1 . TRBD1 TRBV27 TGTGCCAGCAGTTTGAACAGGGGTGAGGCTTTCTTT CASSLNRGEAFF
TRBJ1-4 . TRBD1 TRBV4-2 TGTGCCAGCAGCCAAGGAGAGGGGACAGGGGAAAAACTGTTTTTT CASSQGEGTGEKLFF
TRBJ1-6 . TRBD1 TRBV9 TGTGCCAGCAGCGTAGAAGGACAGGGGATGGGTTCACCCCTCCACTTT CASSVEGQGMGSPLHF
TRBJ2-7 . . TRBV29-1 TGCAGCGTCGACAGTTACTACGAGCAGTACTTC CSVDSYYEQYF
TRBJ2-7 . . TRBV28 TGTGCCAGCGGAACTAGTCACGAGCAGTACTTC CASGTSHEQYF
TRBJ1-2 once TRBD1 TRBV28 TGTGCCAGCAGTGGCGGACAGGGGCCAATCTATGGCTACACCTTC CASSGGQGPIYGYTF
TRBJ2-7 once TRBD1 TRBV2 TGTGCCAGCAACCGGGACAGGAGCTACGAGCAGTACTTC CASNRDRSYEQYF
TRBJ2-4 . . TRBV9 TGTGCCAGCAGCGGGACTCCGTTAGCCAAAAACAGTCAGTACTTC CASSGTPLAKNSQYF
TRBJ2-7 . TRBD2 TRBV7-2 TGTGCCAGCAGCTTAGCCCAAGCGGGAGCCTACGAGCAGTACTTC CASSLAQAGAYEQYF
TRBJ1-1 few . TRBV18 TGTGCCAGCTCACCGTCCAGTCAGAACACTGAAGCTTTCTTT CASSPSSQNTEAFF
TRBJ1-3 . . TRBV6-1 TGTGCCAGCAGTACAGGCAGCTCTGGAAACACCATATATTTT CASSTGSSGNTIYF
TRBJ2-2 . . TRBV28 TGTGCCAGCAGGGTAGTGAACACCGGGGAGCTGTTTTTT CASRVVNTGELFF
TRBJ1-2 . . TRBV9 TGTGCCAGCAGCGTAGCTCCAGGGGATGGCTACACCTTC CASSVAPGDGYTF
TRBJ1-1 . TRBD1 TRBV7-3 TGTGCCAGCAGCGCCCAGGGGGCAGGCACTGAAGCTTTCTTT CASSAQGAGTEAFF
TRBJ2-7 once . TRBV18 TGTGCCAGCTCACCAAGGGTATCGGGGGAAGGCTCCTACGAGCAGTACTTC CASSPRVSGEGSYEQYF
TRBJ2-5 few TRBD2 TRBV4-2 TGTGCCAGCAGAGGGGTAGCGGGAAAACAAGAGACCCAGTACTTC CASRGVAGKQETQYF
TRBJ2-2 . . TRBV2 TGTGCCAGCAGTGAACTTGGATCGACTACCGGGGAGCTGTTTTTT CASSELGSTTGELFF
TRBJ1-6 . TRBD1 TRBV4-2 TGTGCCAGCAGCGGCCAGGGGGATAATTCACCCCTCCACTTT CASSGQGDNSPLHF
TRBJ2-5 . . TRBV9 TGTGCCAGCAGCGTCCGGGCAATCGGCTCATGGGAGACTCAGTACTTC CASSVRAIGSWETQYF
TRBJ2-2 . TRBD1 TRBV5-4 TGTGCCAGCAGCTTGCTAGGGGGCGCCGGGGAGCTGTTTTTT CASSLLGGAGELFF
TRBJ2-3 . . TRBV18 TGTGCCAGCTCTTTTCTTTTCCCAGATACGCAGTATTTT CASSFLFPDTQYF
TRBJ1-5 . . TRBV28 TGTGCCAGCAGCAGGTGGATTAGCAATCAGCCCCAGCATTTT CASSRWISNQPQHF
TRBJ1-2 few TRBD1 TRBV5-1 TGCGCCAGCAGCTTGGACAGGGGCTATGGCTACACCTTC CASSLDRGYGYTF
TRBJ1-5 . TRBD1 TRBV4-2 TGTGCCAGCAGCCAACCTGACAGGGACAATCAGCCCCAGCATTTT CASSQPDRDNQPQHF
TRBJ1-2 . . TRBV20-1 TGCAGTGGCGCTAACTATGGCTACACCTTC CSGANYGYTF
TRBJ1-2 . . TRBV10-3 TGTGCCATCGACCCGACAGGCGAAGCTAACTATGGCTACACCTTC CAIDPTGEANYGYTF
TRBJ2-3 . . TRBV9 TGTGCCAGCAGCGAACCGGGTAGCACAGATACGCAGTATTTT CASSEPGSTDTQYF
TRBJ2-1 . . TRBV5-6 TGTGCCAGCAGCTTGGCCAGGTACAATGAGCAGTTCTTC CASSLARYNEQFF
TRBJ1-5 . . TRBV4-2 TGTGCCAGCAGCCAAGCATCCGGGGGTCAGCCCCAGCATTTT CASSQASGGQPQHF
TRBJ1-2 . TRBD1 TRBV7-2 TGTGCCAGCAGCTTTGGACAGGGGGACTATGGCTACACCTTC CASSFGQGDYGYTF